This entry describes one T cell receptor beta chain. The clone's antigen remains unknown. Base qualities are missing; no much larger clone stands one base away. The donors were included in the validation cohort of over a hundred subjects, a group kept apart from the roughly 690-subject first cohort. This specimen comes from a study of cytomegalovirus exposure and HLA in healthy donors (dated by TCRdb to the late 2010s). General notes on the study: According to a later analysis, the approximately 120 validation repertoires were produced on the same platform as the approximately 610 repertoires of the first cohort. The study aimed to test whether cataloging public T cell receptors could reveal signatures of past pathogen exposure. A separate validation cohort of approximately 120 different subjects was used in addition to the roughly 620-subject first cohort. To predict cytomegalovirus infection status, the study brought together high-throughput TCR immunosequencing, statistical association of individual TCRs with disease status, and machine learning. Broader findings and caveats from the paper: A later analysis lacked HLA typing for the validation cohort, so it scored co-occurrence in that cohort across all 120 or so repertoires. A later analysis found that TCRs clustered in the first cohort also tended to co-occur in the roughly 120 validation repertoires, with 94% of cluster scores above 0. Cytomegalovirus status was reported to be diagnosed by the classifier with high specificity and sensitivity in both the original and validation cohorts. While some public TCRs were present in many individuals, most TCR sequences turned up only very rarely across donors. The authors suggested that the approach could potentially be extended to other disease states and immunological phenotypes. In the study, 150 to 200 TCR beta chains were listed as associated with cytomegalovirus. A few of the identified cytomegalovirus-associated TCR beta chains were confirmed in vitro to be specific for cytomegalovirus antigens.

CDR1 and CDR2, per the germline V gene, are MNHEY and SVGAGI. Trimming costs V 0 bases and J 6 bases, and their ends lie 16 bases apart. Inclusive of the bounding cysteine and phenylalanine, the CDR3 is 16 residues long. The retained sequence is limited to the CDR3, 48 bases, with the frame set at the first base. The library was generated by the immunoSEQ multiplex PCR assay. The source study handled its data this way. A statistical classification framework was built for diagnosing cytomegalovirus status from the catalog of TCR beta chain sequences. TCRdb retrieved this table from immuneACCESS and kept in-frame rearrangements only. Not all clones are present; in checked studies, unresolved V genes account for under half, and no reason is known for the remainder. V and J calls and clone size are copied from that table; D and trimming were computed from the DNA. This sample holds tens of thousands of clones; roughly 92% were observed only once. The ten largest clonotypes hold 0.5% to 0.65% of the sample.

The V gene is TRBV6-5 and the J gene is TRBJ2-3; the D region possibly corresponds to TRBD2 (6 bases align). The sequence derives from a woman between 18 and 29 years old in good health and CMV-seronegative. Sequencing was done on a sample of PBMCs. The nucleotide sequence reads as follows: TGTGCCAGCAGTTACTCGGGACTCCCCACGGGGGATACGCAGTATTTT. The encoded protein is CASSYSGLPTGDTQYF.